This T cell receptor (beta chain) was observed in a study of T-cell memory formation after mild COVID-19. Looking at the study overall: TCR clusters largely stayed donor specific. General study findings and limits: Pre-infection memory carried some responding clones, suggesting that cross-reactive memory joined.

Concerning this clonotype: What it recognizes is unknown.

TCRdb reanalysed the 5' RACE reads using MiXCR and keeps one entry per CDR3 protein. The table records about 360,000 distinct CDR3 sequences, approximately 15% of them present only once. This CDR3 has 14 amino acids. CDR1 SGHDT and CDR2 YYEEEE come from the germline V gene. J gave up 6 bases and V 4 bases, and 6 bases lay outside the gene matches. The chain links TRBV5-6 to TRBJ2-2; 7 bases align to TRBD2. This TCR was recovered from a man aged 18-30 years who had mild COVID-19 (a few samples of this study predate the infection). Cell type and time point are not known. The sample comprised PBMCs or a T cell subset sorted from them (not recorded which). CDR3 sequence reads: CASSGGAGAGELFF. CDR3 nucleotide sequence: TGTGCCAGCAGCGGCGGGGCGGGGGCCGGGGAGCTGTTTTTT.